This section outlines one T cell receptor (beta chain) sequence together with its context. Its specificity is not known. This sample stems from a study of T cell responses to AZD1222 COVID-19 vaccine. Notes on the study in general: None of the repertoires were sampled until the peak T cell response had passed. Mostly white British, mostly female donors; authors suggested clonal diversity may be underestimated. CD4 TCRs linked to vaccination spanned spike, dominating at 160-218 and 743-854.

The CDR3 is 18 amino acids. The germline V gene has CDR1 LGHNA and CDR2 YNFKEQ. Trimming removed 0 bases from V and 1 base from J, with 18 bases in between. Clones were sequenced by immunoSEQ multiplex PCR, and TCRdb holds only the in-frame ones, with some missing. The sample carries about 140,000 clones, over 90% recorded once. It was second doses at about 4 or about 12 weeks that were pooled. This clonotype originated in an adult who received the AZD1222 COVID-19 vaccine. Specimen: peripheral blood, collected 28 days after the second AZD1222 dose. The chain combines TRBV4-2 with TRBJ2-5; either TRBD1 or TRBD2 may supply D (5 bases each). The CDR3 bases are TGTGCCAGCAGCCAAGACATGGGGACCAAATTAGCCCAAGAGACCCAGTACTTC. This sequence encodes CASSQDMGTKLAQETQYF.